A single sample is the source of the 8 T cell receptor beta chains below, sequenced in a study of tumor-infiltrating lymphocytes in primary liver carcinoma (dated by TCRdb to about 2017). Total RNA and DNA were co-extracted from around 20-30 mg of bulk tissue with the AllPrep DNA/RNA mini kit, without cell sorting. TCRdb lists the instrument as Illumina HiSeq 2500. Using a constant-region primer and ProtoScript II reverse transcriptase, TCRbeta-specific cDNA was reverse-transcribed from roughly 460 ng total RNA. TCRbeta libraries were built with three nested multiplex PCR rounds, a slightly modified ARM-PCR procedure. The first two PCR rounds used multiplex TRBV1-TRBV30 forward primers with a Cbeta reverse primer, each for approximately 9 cycles. TCRdb reprocessed the public reads (quality trimming at Q25 with fastp, clone calling with MiXCR) and kept in-frame beta chains. Each entry is one CDR3 protein sequence, shown with its most common DNA and genes. The sample includes approximately 45,000 distinct CDR3 sequences, with more than 70% observed a single time. The ten biggest clones cover around two fifths of the sample.

The material sequenced was tumor-adjacent normal liver tissue. These receptors were taken from a young woman with primary liver carcinoma and hepatitis B virus infection.

As regards this clonotype: Germline and junction disagree at one end, which may indicate a read error. The CDR3 loop reads CASGKGPGDSLLHF. CDR3 DNA: TGTGCCAGCGGGAAAGGGCCAGGGGATTCACTCCTCCACTTT. This chain connects TRBV11-2 to TRBJ1-6, with a possible D match to TRBD1 (6 bases). Germline CDR1 is SGHAT and CDR2 is FQNNGV. CDR3 length equals 14 residues.

The V and J genes are TRBV10-3 and TRBJ2-1; the match to TRBD2 covers 15 bases. This CDR3 contains 18 residues. CDR1 ENHRY and CDR2 SYGVKD come from the germline V gene. The trim removed 2 bases at V and 9 bases at J, leaving 11 bases unmatched. CDR3 nucleotides: TGTGCCATCAGTGAGCCTGGGGGACTAGCGGGAGGAAGGCGTGAGCAGTTCTTC. Its protein product is CAISEPGGLAGGRREQFF.

In its sample, this clonotype was seen once. This may be a read error: a much more frequent sequence differs by one nucleotide. CDR3 DNA: TGTGTCAGCCTATTAAAGCCGGAGGCCGGGGAGCTGTTTTTT. It codes for CVSLLKPEAGELFF. V usage is TRBV6-4 and J usage is TRBJ2-2; TRBD2 is a possible D gene (5 bases). The germline V gene encodes CDR1 MRHNA and CDR2 SNTAGT. The CDR3 loop spans 14 amino acids.

A note on this clonotype: One end of the junction does not line up with germline, which may come from a read error. The chain has TRBV6-2 or TRBV6-3 and TRBJ2-7; D is uncertain. CDR1 and CDR2 from the germline V gene are MNHEY and SVGEGT. This CDR3 spans 13 amino acids. CDR3 DNA sequence: TGTGTCAGCAGTCCCAGCGAGACCTACGAGCAGTATTTC. Protein product: CVSSPSETYEQYF.

The V gene is TRBV30, the J gene TRBJ1-6, with D maybe TRBD1 (5 bases). Trimming took 5 bases from V and 8 from J, leaving 10 bases between them. The CDR3 runs 12 residues. Germline loops: CDR1 GTSNPN, CDR2 SVGIG (reference sequence). The CDR3 sequence: CAWEEGYSPLHF. As DNA, the CDR3 is TGTGCCTGGGAGGAGGGGTATTCACCCCTCCACTTT.

Comments on this clonotype: One junction end disagrees with the germline gene, perhaps due to a read error. The chain has TRBV28 and TRBJ1-3, with no clear D. CDR1 is MDHEN and CDR2 is SYDVKM in the germline V gene. The CDR3 is made up of 14 amino acids. CDR3 loop: CASSAQLVRNAIDF. DNA for the CDR3: TGTGCCAGCTCAGCACAGTTGGTGAGAAACGCCATAGATTTT.

A word on this clonotype: The junction departs from germline at one end; a sequencing error may be responsible. The chain employs TRBV7-9 and TRBJ2-3; possibly TRBD2 for D (7 bases). This CDR3 is built from 17 residues. Germline loops: CDR1 SEHNR, CDR2 FQNEAQ (reference sequence). CDR3 DNA sequence: TGTGTCAGCAGCACAGAAAGGGGGAGGGCCATCACAGATACGCAGTATTTT. Translated, it gives CVSSTERGRAITDTQYF.

Remarks on this clonotype: At one end the junction does not follow the germline gene, possibly because of a read error. The chain combines TRBV28 with TRBJ1-5; 8 bases agree with TRBD1. Germline loops: CDR1 MDHEN, CDR2 SYDVKM. CDR3 length equals 15 residues. This CDR3 reads CVSYAGGGNNQPQHF. CDR3 nucleotide sequence: TGTGTCAGCTACGCAGGGGGCGGGAACAATCAGCCCCAGCATTTT.